The source of this TCR beta chain is a study of CD8 T cells in ankylosing spondylitis (dated by TCRdb to between 2016 and 2019). In the study overall: The study set out to find disease-linked TCR variants by profiling T cell receptor beta repertoires in ankylosing spondylitis patients and healthy donors. The full study cohort was made up of about 24 ankylosing spondylitis patients and 108 healthy donors. Samples of peripheral blood were taken, and for ankylosing spondylitis patients, synovial fluid was collected as well. Beyond this particular receptor, the publication reports: Blood from ankylosing spondylitis patients appeared to be characterized by a TCR beta motif made up of under 10 highly homologous amino acid variants. The disease-linked clones were reported to be significantly enriched in matched synovial fluid samples from ankylosing spondylitis patients. A CD8+ phenotype was shown by the disease-linked clones, which were found at relatively low frequencies in peripheral blood. Some of the motif variants had been reported before in the synovial fluid and blood of reactive arthritis patients, a finding that suggests common disease-initiation mechanisms.

The sequencing machine was an Illumina HiSeq 2500. Quantitative 5'-RACE with molecular barcodes was the method used to prepare the TCR beta libraries. Turning to the authors' computational methods: To identify disease-linked TCR variants, a new computational method was used, one built on a probabilistic model of VDJ rearrangement. TCRdb trimmed public reads at Q25 via fastp, called clones via MiXCR and kept in-frame beta chains. Every CDR3 protein is listed once, alongside the most common genes and DNA of its rows. The V and J calls, along with clone size, are taken from TCRdb and not from the paper's own processing. This sample holds roughly 120,000 distinct CDR3 sequences; roughly 13% were observed only once. Approximately 3.1% of the sample is in the top ten clones. With respect to this clonotype: This clone's antigen is unknown. No base qualities exist here, and no much larger clone lies one base off it.

The origin of this receptor is a female donor with ankylosing spondylitis or in good health (not recorded which). The sample was blood, either unsorted or a sorted T cell fraction (not recorded which).

The DNA sequence is as follows: TGTGCCAGCTCACCTCGACAGGCGGAAGAGACCCAGTACTTC. Translated, it gives CASSPRQAEETQYF. The rearrangement joined TRBV18 to TRBJ2-5, and perhaps TRBD1 as D gene, on 6 matching bases. In the germline V gene, CDR1 corresponds to KGHSH and CDR2 to LQKENI. From the cysteine through the phenylalanine, the CDR3 covers 14 amino acids. The sequence is cut down to CDR3 DNA, 42 bases in frame from base 1. The junction shows trimming of 3 bases on V and 3 bases on J, plus 11 bases between the germline ends.